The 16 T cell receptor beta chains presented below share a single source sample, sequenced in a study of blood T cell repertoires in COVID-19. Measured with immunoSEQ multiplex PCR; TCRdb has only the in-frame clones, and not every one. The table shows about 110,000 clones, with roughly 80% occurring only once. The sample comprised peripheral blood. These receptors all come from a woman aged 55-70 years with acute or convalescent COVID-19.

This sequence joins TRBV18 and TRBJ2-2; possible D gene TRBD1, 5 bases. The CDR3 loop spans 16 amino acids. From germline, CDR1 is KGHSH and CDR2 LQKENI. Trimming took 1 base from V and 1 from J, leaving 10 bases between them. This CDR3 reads CASSPLDSRNTGELFF. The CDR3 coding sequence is TGTGCCAGCTCACCACTAGACAGTCGGAACACCGGGGAGCTGTTTTTT.

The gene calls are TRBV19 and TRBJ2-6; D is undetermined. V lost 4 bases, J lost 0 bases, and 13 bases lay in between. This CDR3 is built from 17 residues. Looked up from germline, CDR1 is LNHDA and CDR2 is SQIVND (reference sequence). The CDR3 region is CASSRPLKDSGANVLTF. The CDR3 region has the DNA TGTGCCAGTAGTAGGCCACTAAAAGACTCTGGGGCCAACGTCCTGACTTTC.

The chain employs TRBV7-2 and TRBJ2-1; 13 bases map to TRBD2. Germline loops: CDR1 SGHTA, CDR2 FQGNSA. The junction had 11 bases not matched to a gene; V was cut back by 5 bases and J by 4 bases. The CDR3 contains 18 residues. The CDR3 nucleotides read TGTGCCAGCAGCCTCAATCGACTAGCGGGGGGCAATTACAATGAGCAGTTCTTC. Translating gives CASSLNRLAGGNYNEQFF. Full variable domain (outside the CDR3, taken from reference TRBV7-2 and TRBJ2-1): GAGVSQSPSNKVTEKGKDVELRCDPISGHTALYWYRQSLGQGLEFLIYFQGNSAPDKSGLPSDRFSAERTGGSVSTLTIQRTQQEDSAVYLCASSLNRLAGGNYNEQFFGPGTRLTVL.

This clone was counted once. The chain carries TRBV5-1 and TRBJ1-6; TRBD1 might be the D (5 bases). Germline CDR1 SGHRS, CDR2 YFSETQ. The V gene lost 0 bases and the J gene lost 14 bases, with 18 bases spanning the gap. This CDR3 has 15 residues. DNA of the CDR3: TGCGCCAGCAGCTTGGACCTCGGGGGATCCGGGTCCCTCCACTTT. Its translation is CASSLDLGGSGSLHF. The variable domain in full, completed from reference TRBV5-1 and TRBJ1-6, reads KAGVTQTPRYLIKTRGQQVTLSCSPISGHRSVSWYQQTPGQGLQFLFEYFSETQRNKGNFPGRFSGRQFSNSRSEMNVSTLELGDSALYLCASSLDLGGSGSLHFGNGTRLTVT.

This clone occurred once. CDR3 sequence (DNA): TGTGCCAGCAGATCGACAGACGAACCCAATTCACCCCTCCACTTT. Translation: CASRSTDEPNSPLHF. V gene TRBV3-1 (or the pseudogene TRBV3-2) combines with J gene TRBJ1-6; D possibly corresponds to TRBD1 (5 bases). CDR3 length: 15 residues. CDR1 is LGHDT and CDR2 is YNNKEL in the germline V gene (reference sequence). V gave up 6 bases and J gave up 7 bases, with 16 bases separating them.

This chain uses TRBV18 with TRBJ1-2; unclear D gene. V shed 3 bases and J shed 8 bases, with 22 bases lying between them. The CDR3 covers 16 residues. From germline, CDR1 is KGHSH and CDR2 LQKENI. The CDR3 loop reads CASSPPAREGSAGYTF. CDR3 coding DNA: TGTGCCAGCTCACCCCCGGCGAGAGAGGGTTCGGCAGGCTACACCTTC.

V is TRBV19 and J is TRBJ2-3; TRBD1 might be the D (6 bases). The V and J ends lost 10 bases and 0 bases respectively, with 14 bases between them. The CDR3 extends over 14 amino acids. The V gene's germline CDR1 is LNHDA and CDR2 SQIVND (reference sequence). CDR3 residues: CATARGWSTDTQYF. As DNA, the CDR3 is TGTGCCACAGCCAGGGGTTGGAGCACAGATACGCAGTATTTT. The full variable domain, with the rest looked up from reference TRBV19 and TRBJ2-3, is DGGITQSPKYLFRKEGQNVTLSCEQNLNHDAMYWYRQDPGQGLRLIYYSQIVNDFQKGDIAEGYSVSREKKESFPLTVTSAQKNPTAFYLCATARGWSTDTQYFGPGTRLTVL.

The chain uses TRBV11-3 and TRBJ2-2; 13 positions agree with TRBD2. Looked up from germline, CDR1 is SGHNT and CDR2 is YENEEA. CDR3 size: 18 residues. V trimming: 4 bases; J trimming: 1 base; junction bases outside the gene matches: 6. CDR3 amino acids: CASSSGLAGVGNTGELFF. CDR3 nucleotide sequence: TGTGCCAGCAGCTCTGGACTAGCGGGAGTAGGGAACACCGGGGAGCTGTTTTTT.

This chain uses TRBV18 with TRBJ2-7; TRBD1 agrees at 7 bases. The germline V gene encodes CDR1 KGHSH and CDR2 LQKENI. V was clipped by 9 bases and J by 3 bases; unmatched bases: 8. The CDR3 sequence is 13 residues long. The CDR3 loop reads CASGGQRIYEQYF. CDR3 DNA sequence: TGTGCCAGTGGGGGACAGAGGATCTACGAGCAGTACTTC.

CDR3: CASRMGGLRVSYEQYF. DNA of the CDR3: TGTGCCAGCAGGATGGGGGGTTTACGGGTTTCCTACGAGCAGTACTTC. The rearrangement joins TRBV27 to TRBJ2-7; TRBD2 is a possible D gene (6 bases). Germline CDR1 reads MNHEY; CDR2 reads SMNVEV (reference sequence). Trimming took off 6 bases at V and 1 base at J, with 19 bases between the two ends. This CDR3 has 16 amino acids.

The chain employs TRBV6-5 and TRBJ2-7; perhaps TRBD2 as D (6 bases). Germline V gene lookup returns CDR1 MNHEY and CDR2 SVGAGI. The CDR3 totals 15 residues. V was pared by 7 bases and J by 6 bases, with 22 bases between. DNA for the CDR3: TGTGCCAGCAATACCGGGGACTTATATGGTTCCGAGCAGTACTTC. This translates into CASNTGDLYGSEQYF.

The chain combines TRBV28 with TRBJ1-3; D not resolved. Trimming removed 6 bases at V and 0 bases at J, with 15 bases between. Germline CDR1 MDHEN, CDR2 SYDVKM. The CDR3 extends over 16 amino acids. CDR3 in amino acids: CASSPVRSYSGNTIYF. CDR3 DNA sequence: TGTGCCAGCAGCCCTGTTAGGAGCTACTCTGGAAACACCATATATTTT.

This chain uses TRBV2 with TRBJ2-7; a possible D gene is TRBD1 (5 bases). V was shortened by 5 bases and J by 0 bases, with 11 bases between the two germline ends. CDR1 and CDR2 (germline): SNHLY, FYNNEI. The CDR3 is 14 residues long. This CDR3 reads CASSSDSSSYEQYF. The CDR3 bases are TGTGCCAGCAGTTCAGACAGTAGCTCCTACGAGCAGTACTTC.

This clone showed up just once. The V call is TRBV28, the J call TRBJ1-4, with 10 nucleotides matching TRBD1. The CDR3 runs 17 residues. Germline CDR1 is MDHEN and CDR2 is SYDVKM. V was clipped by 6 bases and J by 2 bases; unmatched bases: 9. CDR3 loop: CASSLDRGPHTNEKLFF. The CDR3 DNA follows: TGTGCCAGCAGCCTAGACAGGGGGCCTCATACTAATGAAAAACTGTTTTTT.

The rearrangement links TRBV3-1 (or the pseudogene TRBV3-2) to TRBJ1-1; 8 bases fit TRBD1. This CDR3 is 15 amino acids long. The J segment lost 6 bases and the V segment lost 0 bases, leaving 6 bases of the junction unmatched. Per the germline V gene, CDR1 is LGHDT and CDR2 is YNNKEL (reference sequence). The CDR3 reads CASSQDGQGMAEAFF. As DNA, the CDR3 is TGTGCCAGCAGCCAAGATGGACAGGGAATGGCTGAAGCTTTCTTT.

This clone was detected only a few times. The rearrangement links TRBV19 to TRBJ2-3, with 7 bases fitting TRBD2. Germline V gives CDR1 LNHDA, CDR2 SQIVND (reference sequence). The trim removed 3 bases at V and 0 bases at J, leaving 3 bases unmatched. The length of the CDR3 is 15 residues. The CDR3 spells CASSIGGTSTDTQYF. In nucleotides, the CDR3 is TGTGCCAGTAGTATCGGGGGGACTAGCACAGATACGCAGTATTTT. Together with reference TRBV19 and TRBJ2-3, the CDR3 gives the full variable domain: DGGITQSPKYLFRKEGQNVTLSCEQNLNHDAMYWYRQDPGQGLRLIYYSQIVNDFQKGDIAEGYSVSREKKESFPLTVTSAQKNPTAFYLCASSIGGTSTDTQYFGPGTRLTVL.